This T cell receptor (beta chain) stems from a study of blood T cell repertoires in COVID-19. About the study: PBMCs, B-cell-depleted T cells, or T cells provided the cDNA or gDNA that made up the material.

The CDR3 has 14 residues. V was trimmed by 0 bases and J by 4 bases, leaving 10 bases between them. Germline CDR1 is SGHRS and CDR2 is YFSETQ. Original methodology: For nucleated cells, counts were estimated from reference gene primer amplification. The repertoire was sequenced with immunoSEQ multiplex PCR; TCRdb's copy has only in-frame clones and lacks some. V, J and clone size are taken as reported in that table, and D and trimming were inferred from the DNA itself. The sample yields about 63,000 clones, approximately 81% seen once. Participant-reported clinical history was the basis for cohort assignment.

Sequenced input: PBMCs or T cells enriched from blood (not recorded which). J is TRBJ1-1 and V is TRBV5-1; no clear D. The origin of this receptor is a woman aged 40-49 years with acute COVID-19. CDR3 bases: TGCGCCAGCAGCTTGGGTCAGTCTTTCACTGAAGCTTTCTTT. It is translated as CASSLGQSFTEAFF.